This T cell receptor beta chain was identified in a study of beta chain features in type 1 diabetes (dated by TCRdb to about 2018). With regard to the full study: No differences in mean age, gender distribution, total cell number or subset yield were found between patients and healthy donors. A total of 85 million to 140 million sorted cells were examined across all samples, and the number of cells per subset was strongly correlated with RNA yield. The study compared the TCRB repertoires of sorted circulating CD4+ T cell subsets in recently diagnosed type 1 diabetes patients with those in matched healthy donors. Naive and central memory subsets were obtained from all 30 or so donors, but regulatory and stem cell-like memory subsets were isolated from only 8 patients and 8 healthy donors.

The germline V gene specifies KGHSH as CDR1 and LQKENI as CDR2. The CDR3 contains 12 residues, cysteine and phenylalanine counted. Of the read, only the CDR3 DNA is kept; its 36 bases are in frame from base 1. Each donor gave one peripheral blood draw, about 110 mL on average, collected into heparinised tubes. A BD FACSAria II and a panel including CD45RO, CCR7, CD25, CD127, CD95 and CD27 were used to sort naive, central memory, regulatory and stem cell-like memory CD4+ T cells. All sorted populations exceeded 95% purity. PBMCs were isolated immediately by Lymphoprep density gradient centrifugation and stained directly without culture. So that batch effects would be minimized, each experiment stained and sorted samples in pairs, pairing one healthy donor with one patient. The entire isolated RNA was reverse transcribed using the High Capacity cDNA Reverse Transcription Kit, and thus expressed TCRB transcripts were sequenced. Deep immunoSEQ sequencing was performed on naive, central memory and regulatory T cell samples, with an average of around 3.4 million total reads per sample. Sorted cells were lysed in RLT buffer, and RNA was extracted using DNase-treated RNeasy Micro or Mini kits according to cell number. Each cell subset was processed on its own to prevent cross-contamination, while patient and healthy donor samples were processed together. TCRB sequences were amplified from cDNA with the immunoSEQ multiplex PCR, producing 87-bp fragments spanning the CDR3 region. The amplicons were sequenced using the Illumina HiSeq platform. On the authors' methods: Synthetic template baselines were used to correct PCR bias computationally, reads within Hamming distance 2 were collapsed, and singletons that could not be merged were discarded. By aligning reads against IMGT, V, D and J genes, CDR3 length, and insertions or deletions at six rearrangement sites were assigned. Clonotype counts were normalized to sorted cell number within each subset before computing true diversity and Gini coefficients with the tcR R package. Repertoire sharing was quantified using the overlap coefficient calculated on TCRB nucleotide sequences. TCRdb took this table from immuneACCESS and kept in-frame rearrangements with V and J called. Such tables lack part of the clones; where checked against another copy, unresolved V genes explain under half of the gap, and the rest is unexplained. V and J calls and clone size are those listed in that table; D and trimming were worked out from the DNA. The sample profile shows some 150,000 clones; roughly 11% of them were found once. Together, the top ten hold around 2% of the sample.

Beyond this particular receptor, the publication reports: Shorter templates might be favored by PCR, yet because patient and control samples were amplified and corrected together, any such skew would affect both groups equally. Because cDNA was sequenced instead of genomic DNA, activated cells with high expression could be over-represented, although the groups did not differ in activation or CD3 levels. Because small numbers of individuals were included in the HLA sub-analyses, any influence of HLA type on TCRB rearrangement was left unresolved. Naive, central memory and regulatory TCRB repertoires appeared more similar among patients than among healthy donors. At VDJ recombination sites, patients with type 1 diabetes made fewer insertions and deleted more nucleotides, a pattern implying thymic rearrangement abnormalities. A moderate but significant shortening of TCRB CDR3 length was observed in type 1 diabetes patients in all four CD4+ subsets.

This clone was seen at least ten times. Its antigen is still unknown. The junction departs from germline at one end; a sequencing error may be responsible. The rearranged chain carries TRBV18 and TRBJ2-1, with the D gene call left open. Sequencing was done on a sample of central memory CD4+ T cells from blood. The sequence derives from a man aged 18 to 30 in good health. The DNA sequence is TGTGCCAGCTCAACACCCAACAATGAGCAGTTCTTC. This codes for CASSTPNNEQFF.